This T cell receptor (beta chain) was sequenced in a study of beta chain features in type 1 diabetes. Donors underwent one heparinised blood draw, around 120 mL on average. TCRB transcripts that were expressed got sequenced, as all of the isolated RNA had been reverse transcribed. The method was immunoSEQ multiplex PCR; TCRdb's version includes in-frame clones alone and lacks a portion of them. The top ten hold approximately 0.038% of the sample, which has roughly 400,000 clones, around 14% seen once. The germline V and J ends were trimmed by 0 bases and 8 bases, with 15 bases remaining between them. This CDR3 is 15 amino acids long. CDR1 LGHNA and CDR2 YSLEER come from the germline V gene.

This TCR was sampled from a man in his thirties or forties in good health. The sample comprised naive CD4+ T cells from blood. The chain carries TRBV4-3 and TRBJ2-3; D may be TRBD1 (6 bases). The CDR3 DNA follows: TGCGCCAGCAGCCAAGATTTCCAGGGGATGGGTACGCAGTATTTT. It is translated as CASSQDFQGMGTQYF.